One T cell receptor beta chain is described in this entry. This specimen comes from a study of blood T cell repertoires in COVID-19. TCRdb keeps only in-frame clones here, not all; method: immunoSEQ multiplex PCR. The sample shows 35,000 to 50,000 clones, roughly nine tenths of them seen only once. In germline, CDR1 is MGHRA, CDR2 YSYEKL. Trimming left V 0 bases short and J 5 bases short, with 13 bases between. The CDR3 spans 15 residues. The source is a man in his 70s with active COVID-19. The sample taken for sequencing was peripheral blood. V and J are TRBV4-1 and TRBJ1-2, with a tentative D call TRBD1 (5 bases). Written as DNA, the CDR3 is TGCGCCAGCAGCCAAGATCTTAGGACAAGTTATGGCTACACCTTC. Its protein is CASSQDLRTSYGYTF.